This TCR beta chain came from a study of T cell responses to AZD1222 COVID-19 vaccine. Study-wide points: Just 5 or 6 AZD1222 recipients tested seropositive at baseline. Sampled repertoires all dated from after the peak T cell response.

Repertoires were generated with immunoSEQ multiplex PCR, while TCRdb's copy carries only in-frame clones and drops some. The sample holds roughly 20,000 clones, roughly 82% seen once. This clone was seen only once. As yet, its antigen is unknown. Sequencing used peripheral blood, obtained on day 0 of AZD1222 vaccination. The sequence was collected from an adult in good health.

The CDR3 bases are TGTGCCAGCAGCCAATCAACCCCGGCGGGAAATCAGCCCCAGCATTTT. This gives the protein CASSQSTPAGNQPQHF. This chain uses TRBV3-1 (or the pseudogene TRBV3-2) with TRBJ1-5; D gene unclear. Germline lookup yields CDR1 LGHDT and CDR2 YNNKEL (reference sequence). The V end lost 2 bases, the J end lost 4 bases, and 15 bases lay between the germline ends. This CDR3 has 16 amino acids.